A selection of T cell receptor beta chains follows, all from one sample in a study of cytomegalovirus exposure and HLA in healthy donors. Repertoires were generated with immunoSEQ multiplex PCR, while TCRdb's copy carries only in-frame clones and drops some. The sample shows some 98,000 clones, roughly 10% of them seen only once. Material for sequencing was PBMCs. The receptors shown here come from a middle-aged man in good health and CMV-seropositive. Both conserved end residues are part of each CDR3.

>TRBV9|15|TRBJ1-4
CASSVAPGHSEKLFF
>TRBV5-4|14|TRBJ1-2
CASSLQFTNYGYTF
>TRBV9|16|TRBJ2-5
CASSVDTSGTGETQYF
>TRBV30|14|TRBJ2-6
CAWRYLSGANVLTF
>TRBV28|16|TRBJ1-4
CASSLGSGPRNEKLFF
>TRBV19|15|TRBJ2-3
CASKAGGDVTDTQYF
>TRBV5-1|15|TRBJ2-6
CASSLGGSGANVLTF
>TRBV28|16|TRBJ2-4
CAVCPWDSSNKNIQYF
>TRBV5-4|15|TRBJ1-6
CASSLDSSYNSPLHF
>TRBV4-1|14|TRBJ1-1
CASSQDSGLTEAFF
>TRBV5-5|13|TRBJ2-3
CASILLETDTQYF
>TRBV5-1|14|TRBJ2-7
CASSLEPGFDEQYF
>TRBV19|16|TRBJ2-5
CASSMESGRPKETQYF
>TRBV2|13|TRBJ2-7
CASRPVSSYEQYF
>TRBV19|21|TRBJ2-2
CASSIRSWASGRRDNTGELFF
>TRBV25-1|14|TRBJ2-5
CASSYSPGTGAQYF
>TRBV7-9|15|TRBJ2-5
CASSGITGFGETQYF
>TRBV6-6|15|TRBJ1-1
CASTAGGRTNTEAFF
>TRBV10-3|17|TRBJ1-1
CAISDPWGEEGYTEAFF
>TRBV19|14|TRBJ2-1
CATTGRTSGNEQFF
>TRBV19|15|TRBJ1-3
CASSSGQSSGNTIYF
>TRBV27|13|TRBJ1-5
CASNTNGGQPQHF
>TRBV6-6|15|TRBJ2-5
CASSISAGARETQYF
>TRBV11-2|14|TRBJ2-2
CASTFRQPAGELFF
>TRBV6-5|14|TRBJ1-4
CASSYSGRNEKLFF
>TRBV2|15|TRBJ2-7
CASKSASGRSNEQYF
>TRBV19|13|TRBJ2-5
CASSRTGEETQYF
>TRBV28|15|TRBJ1-2
CASSFSAGQGGGYTF
>TRBV2|13|TRBJ2-2
CASTSGLTGELFF
>TRBV19|15|TRBJ2-2
CASNPRTGYTGELFF
>TRBV29-1|14|TRBJ1-2
CSVEGLEGRYGYTF
>TRBV9|15|TRBJ1-1
CASSVVPGGAAEAFF
>TRBV2|15|TRBJ1-3
CASSEEAASGNTIYF
>TRBV27|20|TRBJ2-7
CASSSRIGGASGTGGHEQYF
>TRBV29-1|10|TRBJ2-7
CSAGSYEQYF
>TRBV7-3|16|TRBJ2-1
CASSENVGGDYNEQFF
>TRBV7-8|15|TRBJ2-7
CASSLYGASGYEQYF
>TRBV28|14|TRBJ2-4
CASGLSLAKNIQYF
>TRBV6-6|14|TRBJ2-7
CASSYDTAAYEQYF
>TRBV30|12|TRBJ1-2
CAWSLGLDGYTF
>TRBV5-1|14|TRBJ1-1
CASSLQGVNSEAFF